Each of the 5 T cell receptor beta chains below was sequenced from the same sample in a study of blood T cell repertoires in COVID-19. Profiling relied on immunoSEQ multiplex PCR, and the TCRdb table lists in-frame clones only, not all of them. In the table there are 100,000 or so clones, around nine tenths of which are singletons. What was sequenced was peripheral blood. The source of these receptors is a woman aged 45 to 65 in a cohort sampled during active COVID-19.

The J gene is TRBJ1-2, the V gene TRBV9; 8 bases agree with TRBD1. The length of the CDR3 is 16 residues. V shed 0 bases, J shed 2 bases, and the junction held 6 bases outside the gene matches. Germline-derived CDR1 and CDR2 are SGDLS and YYNGEE. The CDR3 sequence: CASSVDPGGANYGYTF. The CDR3 nucleotides are TGTGCCAGCAGCGTAGATCCAGGGGGCGCGAACTATGGCTACACCTTC.

This clone has only a few counts. The chain recombines TRBV11-2 with TRBJ2-4, with 11 bases matching TRBD1. The CDR3 covers 15 residues. The J segment lost 9 bases and the V segment lost 0 bases, leaving 4 bases of the junction unmatched. Looked up from germline, CDR1 is SGHAT and CDR2 is FQNNGV. The CDR3 nucleotides are TGTGCCAGCAGCTTAGATTCCGGGACAGGGGGCATTCAGTACTTC. It encodes CASSLDSGTGGIQYF.

The gene calls are TRBV28 and TRBJ2-5; 7 bases map to TRBD2. V was pared by 3 bases and J by 5 bases, with 6 bases of the junction left unmatched. The CDR3 contains 14 residues. Germline V CDR1 and CDR2: MDHEN, SYDVKM. The CDR3 protein is CASSFGGSRETQYF. The CDR3 region has the DNA TGTGCCAGCAGTTTTGGCGGGAGTCGGGAGACCCAGTACTTC. Filled out from reference TRBV28 and TRBJ2-5, the complete variable domain reads DVKVTQSSRYLVKRTGEKVFLECVQDMDHENMFWYRQDPGLGLRLIYFSYDVKMKEKGDIPEGYSVSREKKERFSLILESASTNQTSMYLCASSFGGSRETQYFGPGTRLLVL.

The chain combines TRBV10-3 with TRBJ1-1, with D possibly TRBD1 on 6 matching bases. This CDR3 comprises 13 residues. CDR1 and CDR2 from the germline V gene are ENHRY and SYGVKD. V was clipped by 2 bases and J by 8 bases, with 12 bases between them. CDR3: CAISETGLREAFF. The CDR3 nucleotides read TGTGCCATCAGTGAGACAGGGTTGAGGGAAGCTTTCTTT.

V is TRBV7-3 and J is TRBJ2-7; 7 nucleotides line up with TRBD1. Trimming took 4 bases from V and 2 from J; bases not matched to a gene: 8. CDR1 and CDR2 from the germline V gene are SGHTA and FQGTGA. This CDR3 region has 15 residues. The CDR3 sequence: CASSSAPGQAYEQYF. The CDR3 DNA reads TGTGCCAGCAGCTCAGCCCCTGGACAGGCCTACGAGCAGTACTTC.